A single sample gave rise to the 7 T cell receptor beta chains below, sequenced in a study of OX40 agonist ivuxolimab in advanced cancers. Library generation was performed with the immunoSEQ multiplex PCR assay. Held by TCRdb, this immuneACCESS table contains in-frame sequences only and omits some clones. Under half of the omission traces to an unresolved V gene where checked; the cause of the rest is unknown. The sample yields around 74,000 clones; approximately 85% were counted once. Of the sample, less than 6.5% is held by the ten largest clones. The sequencing here drew on CD4+ or CD8+ T cells sorted from blood, taken in a trial of the OX40 agonist ivuxolimab. The receptors stem from an adult with an advanced solid tumor such as melanoma, head and neck, liver or kidney cancer.

The V gene is TRBV6-6, the J gene TRBJ2-7; D may be TRBD1 (6 bases). Trimming removed 6 bases at V and 0 bases at J, with 12 bases between. CDR1 and CDR2 from the germline V gene are MNHNY and SVGAGI (reference sequence). The CDR3 is 14 residues long. This CDR3 is CASRRQASSYEQYF. The DNA for the CDR3 is TGTGCCAGCAGACGACAGGCGAGCTCCTACGAGCAGTACTTC.

The chain links TRBV6-5 to TRBJ2-7, with D possibly matching TRBD1 (6 bases). Trimming left V 4 bases short and J 3 bases short, with 16 bases between. The CDR3 has 15 residues. Germline values: CDR1 MNHEY, CDR2 SVGAGI. This CDR3 reads CASSSPGQLGYEQYF. CDR3 in DNA: TGTGCCAGCAGTTCCCCGGGACAACTAGGCTACGAGCAGTACTTC.

For the CDR3, the DNA is TGTGCCAGCTCAGCAGGTTTCTACGAGCAGTACTTC. This sequence encodes CASSAGFYEQYF. This chain joins TRBV28 and TRBJ2-7; D is unresolved. In germline, CDR1 is MDHEN, CDR2 SYDVKM. The CDR3 spans 12 residues. V lost 8 bases to trimming and J lost 3 bases, with 11 bases between them.

The chain couples TRBV19 to TRBJ1-2; D is uncertain. V was clipped by 4 bases and J by 5 bases, with 2 bases between them. Per germline, CDR1 LNHDA and CDR2 SQIVND (reference sequence). The CDR3 runs 10 residues. The CDR3 sequence: CASSRYGYTF. CDR3 DNA: TGTGCCAGTAGTAGGTATGGCTACACCTTC.

The V call is TRBV27, the J call TRBJ1-5; D unresolved. Germline V gives CDR1 MNHEY, CDR2 SMNVEV (reference sequence). The V end lost 2 bases, the J end lost 4 bases, and 3 bases lay between the germline ends. The CDR3 spans 12 residues. This CDR3 is CASSLGNQPQHF. In nucleotides, the CDR3 is TGTGCCAGCAGTTTAGGGAATCAGCCCCAGCATTTT.

V gene TRBV7-2 combines with J gene TRBJ2-7; D possibly corresponds to TRBD2 (5 bases). V lost 5 bases to trimming and J lost 7 bases, with 15 bases between them. The CDR3 has 13 amino acids. Per germline, CDR1 SGHTA and CDR2 FQGNSA. The CDR3, as DNA: TGTGCCAGCAGCCAGGAGGTGAGCAGGGAGCAGTACTTC. Its translation: CASSQEVSREQYF.

The CDR3 region has the DNA TGTGCCAGCAGGGTTGGACAGGGAGGTACTGAAGCTTTCTTT. Amino acids: CASRVGQGGTEAFF. The V and J genes are TRBV2 and TRBJ1-1, with 8 positions matching TRBD1. The CDR3 has 14 residues. From germline, CDR1 is SNHLY and CDR2 FYNNEI. The V segment lost 6 bases and the J segment 5 bases; nucleotides outside the gene matches: 8.